This paragraph reports one T cell receptor beta chain. This specimen comes from a study of T cells in tuberculosis. Repertoires were generated with immunoSEQ multiplex PCR, while TCRdb's copy carries only in-frame clones and drops some. The table shows roughly 30,000 clones, with more than 75% occurring only once. As to time point: new active TB diagnosis, blood taken before or within 7 days of starting treatment. Per the germline V gene, CDR1 is MNHEY and CDR2 is SMNVEV (reference sequence). CDR3 length: 17 residues. With 3 bases clipped from V and 4 bases from J, the junction kept 11 bases outside the gene matches.

The sample was PBMCs, taken at tuberculosis diagnosis. The receptor's source is an adult with tuberculosis. The chain recombines TRBV27 with TRBJ2-1; 8 bases align to TRBD2. DNA of the CDR3: TGTGCCAGCAGTTTGAGGGGACTAGACAGTGTGTACAATGAGCAGTTCTTC. Residues: CASSLRGLDSVYNEQFF.